The 15 T cell receptor beta chains below were found in one sample sequenced in a study of T-cell reconstitution after alpha-beta-depleted transplantation in children listed by TCRdb under 2016. Libraries were constructed by PCR. Sequencing was carried out with an Illumina HiSeq 2500. TCR library preparation used molecular barcoding, with unique molecular identifiers applied to normalize quantification of the TCRbeta repertoire. TCRdb trimmed the raw reads at Q25, called clones with MiXCR and kept productive beta chains. Entries are consolidated by CDR3 protein sequence, retaining the most common genes and DNA. The sample table records 500,000 or so distinct CDR3 sequences; over 25% of these occur just once. The ten largest clones add up to 2% to 3% of the sample. The sample here was PBMCs from the stem cell graft donor, taken from the stem cell graft. The receptors were gathered from a human donor who donated a stem cell graft to a child with aplastic anemia.

This chain links TRBV9 with TRBJ1-6; D gene uncertain. The germline CDR1 and CDR2 sequences are SGDLS and YYNGEE. The length of the CDR3 is 17 residues. V gave up 4 bases and J gave up 0 bases, with 14 bases separating them. The CDR3 protein is CASSIGPSSSYNSPLHF. CDR3 coding DNA: TGTGCCAGCAGCATAGGTCCCTCGAGCTCCTATAATTCACCCCTCCACTTT.

The chain uses TRBV12-3 or TRBV12-4 and TRBJ1-5; D is unclear. V dropped 2 bases and J dropped 3 bases, with 8 bases sitting between them. The CDR3 loop spans 14 amino acids. The CDR3 protein is CASSLTTLNQPQHF. CDR3 in DNA: TGTGCCAGCAGTTTAACGACACTCAATCAGCCCCAGCATTTT.

J is TRBJ1-5 and V is TRBV20-1; D uncertain. This CDR3 is 13 amino acids long. Germline V gene data show CDR1 as DFQATT and CDR2 as SNEGSKA (reference sequence). V was pared by 6 bases and J by 9 bases, with 18 bases between. DNA of the CDR3: TGCAGTGCCCGAACAGTGGTCGAGGCGCCCCAGCATTTT. The encoded protein is CSARTVVEAPQHF.

In DNA form, the CDR3 reads TGCAGTGCTGGAGGGGGCGGGGATACGCAGTATTTT. Its protein is CSAGGGGDTQYF. The rearrangement joins TRBV20-1 to TRBJ2-3; D perhaps matches TRBD1 (7 bases). Germline CDR1 DFQATT, CDR2 SNEGSKA (reference sequence). V lost 5 bases to trimming and J lost 6 bases, with 12 bases between them. The CDR3 has 12 amino acids.

The J gene is TRBJ2-1, the V gene TRBV6-1; 8 bases are a match to TRBD2. With V trimmed by 6 bases and J by 4 bases, 5 bases remained unmatched. This CDR3 is 14 amino acids long. Looked up from germline, CDR1 is MNHNS and CDR2 is SASEGT. CDR3 protein: CASRAGGPYNEQFF. For the CDR3, the DNA is TGTGCCAGCAGGGCGGGGGGACCATACAATGAGCAGTTCTTC.

The chain joins TRBV6-1 to TRBJ2-1, with 8 bases matching TRBD2. The CDR3 extends over 13 amino acids. The ends lost 8 bases at V and 6 bases at J; junction bases unmatched: 6. Per germline, CDR1 MNHNS and CDR2 SASEGT. CDR3 nucleotides: TGTGCCAGCGGGGGACTAGGAGTCAATGAGCAGTTCTTC. Residues: CASGGLGVNEQFF.

The chain has TRBV7-9 and TRBJ2-5; a weak D match, TRBD2 (5 bases). The CDR3 contains 16 residues. V was shortened by 5 bases and J by 4 bases, with 20 bases between the two germline ends. CDR1 is SEHNR and CDR2 is FQNEAQ in the germline V gene (reference sequence). In DNA form, the CDR3 reads TGTGCCAGCAGCCAAAAGACCAATCCGGCGGGAGAGACCCAGTACTTC. As protein: CASSQKTNPAGETQYF.

This clonotype was counted many times. The chain couples TRBV4-3 to TRBJ1-1, with D unclear. The CDR3 runs to 13 residues. The V end was cut by 1 base, the J end by 4 bases, with 7 bases between. Germline V gene sequence: CDR1 LGHNA, CDR2 YSLEER. In nucleotides, the CDR3 is TGCGCCAGCAGCCAAGCGATCCGCACTGAAGCTTTCTTT. This sequence encodes CASSQAIRTEAFF.

The genes are TRBV7-6 and TRBJ2-3, with 8 bases identical to TRBD1. CDR3 length: 14 amino acids. The V and J ends lost 8 bases and 0 bases, in that order; junction bases with no gene match: 4. The germline CDR1 and CDR2 sequences are SGHVS and FNYEAQ. CDR3 in amino acids: CASGTGASTDTQYF. In DNA, the CDR3 is TGTGCCAGCGGGACAGGTGCTAGCACAGATACGCAGTATTTT.

This chain joins TRBV5-1 and TRBJ1-1, with TRBD1 matching 8 bases. This CDR3 is built from 14 residues. The germline V gene encodes CDR1 SGHRS and CDR2 YFSETQ. V shed 4 bases, J shed 8 bases, and the junction held 10 bases outside the gene matches. CDR3 DNA sequence: TGCGCCAGCAGCCTAGGACAGGGTCTTTCGGAAGCTTTCTTT. It specifies CASSLGQGLSEAFF. Looking up the rest from reference TRBV5-1 and TRBJ1-1 gives the full variable domain: KAGVTQTPRYLIKTRGQQVTLSCSPISGHRSVSWYQQTPGQGLQFLFEYFSETQRNKGNFPGRFSGRQFSNSRSEMNVSTLELGDSALYLCASSLGQGLSEAFFGQGTRLTVV.

This rearrangement joins TRBV29-1 to TRBJ2-3, with TRBD2 matching over 7 bases. CDR1 SQVTM and CDR2 ANQGSEA come from the germline V gene. The CDR3 covers 14 residues. V was clipped by 7 bases and J by 2 bases; unmatched bases: 9. The CDR3 loop is CSAGGGESTDTQYF. The CDR3 bases are TGCAGCGCGGGAGGTGGGGAATCCACAGATACGCAGTATTTT.

This clonotype was seen only a few times. The chain employs TRBV6-2 or TRBV6-3 and TRBJ2-7; TRBD1 matches 7 bases. The trim removed 2 bases at V and 10 bases at J, leaving 8 bases unmatched. This CDR3 has 13 residues. From germline, CDR1 is MNHEY and CDR2 SVGEGT. The CDR3 DNA reads TGTGCCAGCAGTTACAGGGGGCCTGCAGAACAGTACTTC. The encoded protein is CASSYRGPAEQYF.

This chain connects TRBV9 to TRBJ1-3, with D unresolved. Germline V gene sequence: CDR1 SGDLS, CDR2 YYNGEE. The CDR3 sequence is 14 residues long. The ends were cut back, 3 bases at V and 3 bases at J, with 10 bases in the middle. The CDR3 region has the DNA TGTGCCAGCAGCGGAGCTGGAGGTGGAAACACCATATATTTT. This sequence encodes CASSGAGGGNTIYF.

A note on this clonotype: The junction departs from germline at one end; a sequencing error may be responsible. This chain links TRBV12-3 or TRBV12-4 with TRBJ2-2; D gene uncertain. The length of the CDR3 is 14 residues. The CDR3 here is CASSWQANSGELFF. For the CDR3, the DNA is TGTGCCAGCAGTTGGCAGGCGAACTCCGGGGAGCTGTTTTTT.

This chain links TRBV11-1 with TRBJ2-3; D is uncertain. The ends were cut back, 3 bases at V and 7 bases at J, with 5 bases in the middle. The germline gives CDR1 SGHAT, CDR2 FQDESV (reference sequence). The CDR3 covers 11 residues. CDR3 in DNA: TGTGCCAGCAGCTTCCAAAATACGCAGTATTTT. As protein: CASSFQNTQYF.